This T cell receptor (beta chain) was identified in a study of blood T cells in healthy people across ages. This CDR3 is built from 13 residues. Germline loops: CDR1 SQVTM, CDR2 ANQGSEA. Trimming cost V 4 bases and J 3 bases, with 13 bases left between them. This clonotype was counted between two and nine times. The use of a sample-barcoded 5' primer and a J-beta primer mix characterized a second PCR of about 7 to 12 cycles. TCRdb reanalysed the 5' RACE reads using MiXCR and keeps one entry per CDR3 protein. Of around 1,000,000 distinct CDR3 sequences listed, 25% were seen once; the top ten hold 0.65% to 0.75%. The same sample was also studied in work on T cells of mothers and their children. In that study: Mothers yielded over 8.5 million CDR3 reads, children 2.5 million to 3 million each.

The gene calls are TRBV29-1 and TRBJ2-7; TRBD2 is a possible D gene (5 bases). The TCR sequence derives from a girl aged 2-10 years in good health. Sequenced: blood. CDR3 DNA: TGCAGCGTTGCCCGGCGGGTCAGCTACGAGCAGTACTTC. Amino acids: CSVARRVSYEQYF.